This TCR beta chain is from a study of radiotherapy plus CTLA-4 blockade in lung cancer. Trimming cost V 5 bases and J 7 bases; bases outside gene matches: 6. CDR3 length equals 15 residues. CDR1 and CDR2 from the germline V gene are SEHNR and FQNEAQ (reference sequence). The data were produced by immunoSEQ multiplex PCR, yet TCRdb's version contains in-frame clones alone and is incomplete. This table has roughly 59,000 clones, approximately 65% appearing once. This clonotype was sampled from a human donor with non-small cell lung cancer whose response to radiotherapy plus ipilimumab could not be evaluated. Sequences were derived from peripheral blood, sampled from a patient treated with radiotherapy plus ipilimumab. The chain joins TRBV7-9 to TRBJ1-6; the match to TRBD1 covers 9 bases. CDR3 residues: CASSLGTGHNSPLHF. The CDR3, as DNA: TGTGCCAGCAGCCTTGGGACAGGGCACAATTCACCCCTCCACTTT.